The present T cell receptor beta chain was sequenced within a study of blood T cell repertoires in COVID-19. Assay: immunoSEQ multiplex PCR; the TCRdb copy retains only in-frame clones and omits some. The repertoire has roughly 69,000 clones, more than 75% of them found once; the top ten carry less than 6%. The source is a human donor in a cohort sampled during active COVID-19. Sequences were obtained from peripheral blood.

The CDR3 DNA reads as TGTGCCAGTAGTATCCAGGGGACGGACAATCAGCCCCAGCATTTT. Translated, it gives CASSIQGTDNQPQHF. The chain uses TRBV19 and TRBJ1-5, with D perhaps matching TRBD1 (6 bases). V was shortened by 3 bases and J by 3 bases, with 12 bases between the two germline ends. Germline V gene sequence: CDR1 LNHDA, CDR2 SQIVND (reference sequence). This CDR3 is 15 amino acids long. Drawing the rest from reference TRBV19 and TRBJ1-5, the complete variable domain is DGGITQSPKYLFRKEGQNVTLSCEQNLNHDAMYWYRQDPGQGLRLIYYSQIVNDFQKGDIAEGYSVSREKKESFPLTVTSAQKNPTAFYLCASSIQGTDNQPQHFGDGTRLSIL.